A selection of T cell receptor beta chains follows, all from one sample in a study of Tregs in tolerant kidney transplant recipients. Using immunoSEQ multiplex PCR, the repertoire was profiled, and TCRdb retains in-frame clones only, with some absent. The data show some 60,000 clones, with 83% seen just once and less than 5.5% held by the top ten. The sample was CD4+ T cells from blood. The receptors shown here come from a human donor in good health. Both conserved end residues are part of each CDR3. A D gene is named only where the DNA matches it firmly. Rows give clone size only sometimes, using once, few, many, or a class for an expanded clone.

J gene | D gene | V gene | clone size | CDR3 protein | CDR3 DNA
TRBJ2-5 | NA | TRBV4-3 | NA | CASSPGWGQETQYF | TGCGCCAGCAGCCCGGGGTGGGGGCAAGAGACCCAGTACTTC
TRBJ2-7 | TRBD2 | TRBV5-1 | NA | CASSSRGSSGVYEQYF | TGCGCCAGCAGCTCCCGGGGTTCTAGCGGGGTGTACGAGCAGTACTTC
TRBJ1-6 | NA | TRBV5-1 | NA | CASSLEDRHYNSPLHF | TGCGCCAGCAGCTTGGAGGACAGACACTATAATTCACCCCTCCACTTT
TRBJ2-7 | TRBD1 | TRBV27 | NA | CASSSDRVGEQYF | TGTGCCAGCAGTTCCGACAGGGTGGGCGAGCAGTACTTC
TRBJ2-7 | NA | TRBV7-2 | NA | CASSLLYEQYF | TGTGCCAGCAGCTTATTATACGAGCAGTACTTC
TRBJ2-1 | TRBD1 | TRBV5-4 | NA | CASSLGTGGNEQFF | TGTGCCAGCAGCTTGGGTACAGGGGGGAATGAGCAGTTCTTC
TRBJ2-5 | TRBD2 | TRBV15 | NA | CATSSKLLAGPQETQYF | TGTGCCACCAGCAGCAAATTACTAGCGGGGCCTCAAGAGACCCAGTACTTC
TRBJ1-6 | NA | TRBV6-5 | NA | CASSRSTWASPLHF | TGTGCCAGCAGCCGGTCGACTTGGGCCTCACCCCTCCACTTT
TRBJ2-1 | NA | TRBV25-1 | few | CASSEGSSSVNEQFF | TGTGCCAGCAGTGAGGGTAGTAGCTCCGTCAATGAGCAGTTCTTC
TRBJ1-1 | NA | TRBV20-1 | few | CSVVRNTEAFF | TGCAGTGTCGTGAGGAACACTGAAGCTTTCTTT
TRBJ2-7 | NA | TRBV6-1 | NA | CASSLQGGSSYEQYF | TGTGCCAGCAGTTTACAGGGGGGGAGCTCCTACGAGCAGTACTTC
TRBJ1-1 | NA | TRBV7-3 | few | CASSALPRPLNTEAFF | TGTGCCAGCAGCGCCCTTCCCCGACCTCTGAACACTGAAGCTTTCTTT
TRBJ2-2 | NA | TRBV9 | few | CASSISTGNTGELFF | TGTGCCAGCAGCATCTCGACAGGGAACACCGGGGAGCTGTTTTTT
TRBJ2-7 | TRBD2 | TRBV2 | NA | CASSVGAGGRNEQYF | TGTGCCAGCAGTGTTGGGGCGGGAGGGCGAAACGAGCAGTACTTC
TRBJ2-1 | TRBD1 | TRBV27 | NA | CASSLPGQGINEQFF | TGTGCCAGCAGTCTCCCGGGACAGGGTATCAATGAGCAGTTCTTC
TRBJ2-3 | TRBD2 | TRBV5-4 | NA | CASSLAGLAGRGRHTQYF | TGTGCCAGCAGCTTGGCTGGACTAGCGGGAAGGGGGAGACATACGCAGTATTTT
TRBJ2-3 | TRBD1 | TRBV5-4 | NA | CASSLGQGADTQYF | TGTGCCAGCAGCTTGGGACAGGGCGCAGATACGCAGTATTTT
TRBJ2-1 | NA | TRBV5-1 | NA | CASSLDHYPEMAGWASYNEQFF | TGCGCCAGCAGCTTGGATCATTATCCCGAGATGGCGGGGTGGGCCTCCTACAATGAGCAGTTCTTC
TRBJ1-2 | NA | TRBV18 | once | CASSARDWGGYTF | TGTGCCAGCTCAGCGCGGGACTGGGGCGGCTACACCTTC
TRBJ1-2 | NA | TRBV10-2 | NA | CASSEHTQGRGYTF | TGCGCCAGCAGTGAACACACACAGGGTCGCGGCTACACCTTC
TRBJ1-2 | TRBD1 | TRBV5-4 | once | CASTNKRDRVAYGYTF | TGTGCCAGCACCAATAAAAGGGACAGGGTGGCCTATGGCTACACCTTC
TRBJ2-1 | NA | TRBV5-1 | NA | CATQTGLGVNEQFF | TGCGCCACCCAGACAGGCCTTGGCGTCAATGAGCAGTTCTTC
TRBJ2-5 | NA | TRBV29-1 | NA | CSVEDRQASTQYF | TGCAGCGTTGAAGATCGGCAGGCCTCGACCCAGTACTTC
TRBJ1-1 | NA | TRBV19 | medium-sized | CASIRGGAQDPEAFF | TGTGCCAGTATACGGGGAGGGGCCCAAGATCCTGAAGCTTTCTTT
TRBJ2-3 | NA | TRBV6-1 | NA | CASSAQKDTQYF | TGTGCCAGCAGTGCCCAAAAAGATACGCAGTATTTT
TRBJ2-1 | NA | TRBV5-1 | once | CASSLGDSLYNEQFF | TGCGCCAGCAGCTTGGGGGACTCCCTTTACAATGAGCAGTTCTTC
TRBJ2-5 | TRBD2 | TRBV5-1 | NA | CASSLSLAGSQETQYF | TGCGCCAGCAGCTTGTCACTAGCGGGGTCTCAAGAGACCCAGTACTTC
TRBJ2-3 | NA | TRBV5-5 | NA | CASSLWLGTDTQYF | TGTGCCAGCAGCTTGTGGCTTGGCACAGATACGCAGTATTTT
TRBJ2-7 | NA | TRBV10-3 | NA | CAISFAKAYEQYF | TGTGCCATCTCTTTTGCTAAAGCCTACGAGCAGTACTTC
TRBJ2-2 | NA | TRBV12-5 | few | CASGFLSTGELFF | TGTGCTAGTGGTTTCCTTTCCACCGGGGAGCTGTTTTTT
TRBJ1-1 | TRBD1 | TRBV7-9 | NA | CASSSISGGGGTEAFF | TGTGCCAGCAGCTCTATCTCAGGGGGCGGTGGCACTGAAGCTTTCTTT
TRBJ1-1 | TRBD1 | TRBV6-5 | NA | CASSYDRVNTEAFF | TGTGCCAGCAGTTACGACAGGGTGAACACTGAAGCTTTCTTT
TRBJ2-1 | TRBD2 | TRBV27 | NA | CASTRVAGGDNEQFF | TGTGCCAGCACCCGCGTAGCGGGGGGGGACAATGAGCAGTTCTTC
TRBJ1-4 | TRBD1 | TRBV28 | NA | CASSRHGTATNEKLFF | TGTGCCAGCAGTAGACACGGGACAGCAACTAATGAAAAACTGTTTTTT
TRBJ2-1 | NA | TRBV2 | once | CASSGTHGNEQFF | TGTGCCAGCAGTGGGACCCACGGCAATGAGCAGTTCTTC
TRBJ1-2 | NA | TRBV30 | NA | CAWTRPRHGNYGYTF | TGTGCCTGGACTCGCCCCAGGCACGGAAACTATGGCTACACCTTC
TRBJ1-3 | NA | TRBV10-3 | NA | CAISASTSTGNTIYF | TGTGCCATCAGCGCCTCAACGAGTACTGGAAACACCATATATTTT
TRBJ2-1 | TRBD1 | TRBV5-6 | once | CASSHGDRGSYNEQFF | TGTGCCAGCAGCCACGGGGACAGGGGGTCCTACAATGAGCAGTTCTTC
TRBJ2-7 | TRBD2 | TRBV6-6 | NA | CASSPTERGTYEQYF | TGTGCCAGCAGTCCTACCGAGCGGGGGACCTACGAGCAGTACTTC
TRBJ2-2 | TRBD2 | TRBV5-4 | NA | CASSPTSGRNTGELFF | TGTGCCAGCAGCCCTACTAGCGGGCGAAACACCGGGGAGCTGTTTTTT
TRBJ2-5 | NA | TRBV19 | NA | CASSIIGVGETQYF | TGTGCCAGTAGTATCATAGGGGTGGGAGAGACCCAGTACTTC
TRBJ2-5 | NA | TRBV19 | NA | CASSIQETQYF | TGTGCCAGTAGTATCCAAGAGACCCAGTACTTC
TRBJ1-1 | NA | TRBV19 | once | CASSISTGGRNTEAFF | TGTGCCAGTAGTATATCGACCGGAGGGAGGAACACTGAAGCTTTCTTT
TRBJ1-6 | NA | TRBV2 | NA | CASSRQVGNSPLHF | TGTGCCAGCAGTAGACAGGTCGGGAATTCACCCCTCCACTTT
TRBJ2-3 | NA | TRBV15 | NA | CATSRDLGAGTDTQYF | TGTGCCACCAGCAGAGATTTAGGGGCTGGAACAGATACGCAGTATTTT
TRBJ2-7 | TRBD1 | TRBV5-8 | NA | CASSRGDRGIYEQYF | TGTGCCAGCAGCCGCGGGGACAGGGGGATCTACGAGCAGTACTTC
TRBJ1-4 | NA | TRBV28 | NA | CASGTGFNEKLFF | TGTGCCAGTGGAACAGGGTTCAATGAAAAACTGTTTTTT
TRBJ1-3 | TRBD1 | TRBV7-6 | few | CASSPQGAGSGNTIYF | TGTGCCAGCAGCCCCCAGGGGGCTGGCTCTGGAAACACCATATATTTT